The rows below give T cell receptor beta chains drawn from one sample of a study of T cell responses to AZD1222 COVID-19 vaccine. Clones were read by immunoSEQ multiplex PCR, and TCRdb kept only the in-frame ones, dropping some. The table lists around 190,000 clones, approximately 94% of them singletons. Specimen: peripheral blood, collected 28 days after the second AZD1222 dose. Receptors were obtained from an adult who received the AZD1222 COVID-19 vaccine. Each CDR3 is given with its conserved first and last residue. D genes are given only for firm matches. Some rows mark clone size as missing; the rest say once, few, many or name a class of expanded clone.

cdr3_aa: CASSLSVQGPLLTQYF
cdr3_nt: TGTGCCAGCAGTTTATCTGTGCAGGGACCGCTTCTAACCCAGTACTTC
d_call: NA
j_call: TRBJ2-5
clone_size: NA
v_call: TRBV27

cdr3_aa: CASSPGRIETQYF
cdr3_nt: TGTGCCAGCAGCCCTGGTAGGATAGAGACCCAGTACTTC
d_call: NA
j_call: TRBJ2-5
clone_size: once
v_call: TRBV3-1/TRBV3-2

cdr3_aa: CASSISHSGNTIYF
cdr3_nt: TGTGCCAGTAGTATCAGCCACTCTGGAAACACCATATATTTT
d_call: NA
j_call: TRBJ1-3
clone_size: NA
v_call: TRBV19

cdr3_aa: CASSLQWASGEGDTQYF
cdr3_nt: TGTGCCAGCAGCTTACAGTGGGCTAGCGGAGAGGGGGATACGCAGTATTTT
d_call: TRBD2
j_call: TRBJ2-3
clone_size: NA
v_call: TRBV7-9

cdr3_aa: CATSRDRSGGPDTQYF
cdr3_nt: TGTGCCACCAGCAGAGATCGTAGCGGGGGGCCAGATACGCAGTATTTT
d_call: TRBD2
j_call: TRBJ2-3
clone_size: NA
v_call: TRBV15

cdr3_aa: CSVAGLAGGSYNEQFF
cdr3_nt: TGCAGCGTTGCGGGGTTGGCGGGGGGCTCCTACAATGAGCAGTTCTTC
d_call: TRBD2
j_call: TRBJ2-1
clone_size: NA
v_call: TRBV29-1

cdr3_aa: CASSQLAGGRNEQFF
cdr3_nt: TGTGCCAGTAGCCAACTCGCGGGGGGCAGGAATGAGCAGTTCTTC
d_call: TRBD2
j_call: TRBJ2-1
clone_size: NA
v_call: TRBV19

cdr3_aa: CASSPPDEKLFF
cdr3_nt: TGTGCCAGCTCACCACCGGATGAAAAACTGTTTTTT
d_call: NA
j_call: TRBJ1-4
clone_size: NA
v_call: TRBV18

cdr3_aa: CASSLAGEQFF
cdr3_nt: TGCGCCAGCAGCTTGGCTGGGGAGCAGTTCTTC
d_call: NA
j_call: TRBJ2-1
clone_size: NA
v_call: TRBV5-1

cdr3_aa: CASSYGSVGEQYF
cdr3_nt: TGTGCCAGCAGTTACGGGTCAGTAGGTGAGCAGTACTTC
d_call: NA
j_call: TRBJ2-7
clone_size: NA
v_call: TRBV6-5

cdr3_aa: CASGSSLEKLFF
cdr3_nt: TGTGCTAGTGGTTCGTCTTTAGAAAAACTGTTTTTT
d_call: NA
j_call: TRBJ1-4
clone_size: NA
v_call: TRBV12-5

cdr3_aa: CASSLFQNNSPLHF
cdr3_nt: TGTGCCAGCAGTTTATTTCAGAATAATTCACCCCTCCACTTT
d_call: NA
j_call: TRBJ1-6
clone_size: NA
v_call: TRBV28

cdr3_aa: CASSLLGGSTNEKLFF
cdr3_nt: TGTGCCAGCTCACTGCTGGGGGGCTCGACTAATGAAAAACTGTTTTTT
d_call: NA
j_call: TRBJ1-4
clone_size: NA
v_call: TRBV18

cdr3_aa: CASRDSGLGETQYF
cdr3_nt: TGTGCCAGCAGGGACTCGGGACTCGGAGAGACCCAGTACTTC
d_call: NA
j_call: TRBJ2-5
clone_size: NA
v_call: TRBV28

cdr3_aa: CASRETGDSKHGYTF
cdr3_nt: TGTGCCAGCAGAGAGACAGGGGATAGTAAGCATGGCTACACCTTC
d_call: TRBD1
j_call: TRBJ1-2
clone_size: NA
v_call: TRBV6-5

cdr3_aa: CASSLSGRGHGTDTQYF
cdr3_nt: TGTGCCAGCAGCTTATCTGGCAGGGGACACGGCACAGATACGCAGTATTTT
d_call: NA
j_call: TRBJ2-3
clone_size: NA
v_call: TRBV7-3

cdr3_aa: CASSIEVSGANVLTF
cdr3_nt: TGTGCCAGTAGTATCGAGGTTTCTGGGGCCAACGTCCTGACTTTC
d_call: NA
j_call: TRBJ2-6
clone_size: few
v_call: TRBV19

cdr3_aa: CASSFEDTQYF
cdr3_nt: TGTGCCAGCAGTTTTGAAGATACGCAGTATTTT
d_call: NA
j_call: TRBJ2-3
clone_size: NA
v_call: TRBV12-3/TRBV12-4

cdr3_aa: CASSLLAVANRGNSSGYTF
cdr3_nt: TGTGCCAGCTCACTGTTAGCAGTCGCTAACAGGGGGAACAGTTCTGGCTACACCTTC
d_call: TRBD1
j_call: TRBJ1-2
clone_size: few
v_call: TRBV18

cdr3_aa: CASSDTSGRNNEQFF
cdr3_nt: TGTGCCAGCAGCGACACTAGCGGGCGAAACAATGAGCAGTTCTTC
d_call: TRBD2
j_call: TRBJ2-1
clone_size: NA
v_call: TRBV7-3

cdr3_aa: CASSARQGAGETQYF
cdr3_nt: TGTGCCAGCAGCGCCAGACAGGGGGCCGGGGAGACCCAGTACTTC
d_call: TRBD1
j_call: TRBJ2-5
clone_size: NA
v_call: TRBV7-2

cdr3_aa: CASGPGESNQPQHF
cdr3_nt: TGTGCCAGTGGACCCGGGGAATCCAATCAGCCCCAGCATTTT
d_call: NA
j_call: TRBJ1-5
clone_size: NA
v_call: TRBV19

cdr3_aa: CASSPGTAIYGYTF
cdr3_nt: TGTGCCAGCAGCCCCGGGACAGCAATCTATGGCTACACCTTC
d_call: TRBD1
j_call: TRBJ1-2
clone_size: NA
v_call: TRBV5-4

cdr3_aa: CASSRLVETQYF
cdr3_nt: TGTGCCAGCAGCCGGTTGGTGGAGACCCAGTACTTC
d_call: NA
j_call: TRBJ2-5
clone_size: NA
v_call: TRBV6-5

cdr3_aa: CASSQAPGDTEAFF
cdr3_nt: TGTGCCAGCAGCCAAGCTCCGGGTGACACTGAAGCTTTCTTT
d_call: NA
j_call: TRBJ1-1
clone_size: NA
v_call: TRBV14

cdr3_aa: CASSLGLEAFF
cdr3_nt: TGTGCCAGCAGCTTGGGCCTTGAAGCTTTCTTT
d_call: NA
j_call: TRBJ1-1
clone_size: NA
v_call: TRBV5-4

cdr3_aa: CASSLGGQERETQYF
cdr3_nt: TGTGCCAGCAGCTTGGGGGGACAGGAGAGGGAGACCCAGTACTTC
d_call: TRBD1
j_call: TRBJ2-5
clone_size: NA
v_call: TRBV5-5

cdr3_aa: CASSLGLNSPLHF
cdr3_nt: TGCGCCAGCAGCCTGGGACTTAATTCACCCCTCCACTTT
d_call: NA
j_call: TRBJ1-6
clone_size: once
v_call: TRBV4-3

cdr3_aa: CASRKERGEKLFF
cdr3_nt: TGCGCCAGCAGAAAAGAGAGAGGAGAAAAACTGTTTTTT
d_call: NA
j_call: TRBJ1-4
clone_size: once
v_call: TRBV5-1

cdr3_aa: CASSLSAGGSLGTDTQYF
cdr3_nt: TGTGCCAGCAGCTTATCCGCGGGAGGCTCGCTTGGGACAGATACGCAGTATTTT
d_call: TRBD2
j_call: TRBJ2-3
clone_size: NA
v_call: TRBV7-8

cdr3_aa: CSAMRDRAYTF
cdr3_nt: TGCAGTGCCATGAGGGACAGGGCCTACACCTTC
d_call: TRBD1
j_call: TRBJ1-2
clone_size: NA
v_call: TRBV20-1

cdr3_aa: CASSEAGRNEQYF
cdr3_nt: TGTGCCAGCTCAGAGGCAGGGAGGAACGAGCAGTACTTC
d_call: NA
j_call: TRBJ2-7
clone_size: NA
v_call: TRBV18

cdr3_aa: CASTMVNKVSGYTF
cdr3_nt: TGTGCCAGTACTATGGTGAATAAAGTCTCTGGCTACACCTTC
d_call: NA
j_call: TRBJ1-2
clone_size: NA
v_call: TRBV19

cdr3_aa: CASSQEWGGNEKLFF
cdr3_nt: TGTGCCAGCAGCCAAGAGTGGGGGGGTAATGAAAAACTGTTTTTT
d_call: NA
j_call: TRBJ1-4
clone_size: NA
v_call: TRBV4-2

cdr3_aa: CATSRDYGYPTIGYTF
cdr3_nt: TGTGCCACCAGCAGAGATTATGGATACCCGACTATAGGCTACACCTTC
d_call: NA
j_call: TRBJ1-2
clone_size: NA
v_call: TRBV15

cdr3_aa: CASRRGTGRANVLTF
cdr3_nt: TGTGCCAGCAGAAGAGGGACAGGGAGGGCCAACGTCCTGACTTTC
d_call: TRBD1
j_call: TRBJ2-6
clone_size: NA
v_call: TRBV5-8

cdr3_aa: CSAEDRSTYEQYF
cdr3_nt: TGCAGCGCGGAGGACAGGTCCACCTACGAGCAGTACTTC
d_call: TRBD1
j_call: TRBJ2-7
clone_size: NA
v_call: TRBV29-1

cdr3_aa: CASSWGLAGIYNEQFF
cdr3_nt: TGCGCCAGCAGCTGGGGACTAGCGGGAATCTACAATGAGCAGTTCTTC
d_call: TRBD2
j_call: TRBJ2-1
clone_size: NA
v_call: TRBV5-1

cdr3_aa: CASSTMNTEAFF
cdr3_nt: TGTGCCAGCAGCACCATGAACACTGAAGCTTTCTTT
d_call: NA
j_call: TRBJ1-1
clone_size: NA
v_call: TRBV14

cdr3_aa: CASSLGGTGGLMNTEAFF
cdr3_nt: TGCGCCAGCAGCTTGGGGGGCACAGGGGGCCTCATGAACACTGAAGCTTTCTTT
d_call: TRBD1
j_call: TRBJ1-1
clone_size: NA
v_call: TRBV5-1

cdr3_aa: CASSLQGGNTEAFF
cdr3_nt: TGTGCCAGCTCATTGCAGGGGGGGAACACTGAAGCTTTCTTT
d_call: TRBD1
j_call: TRBJ1-1
clone_size: NA
v_call: TRBV18

cdr3_aa: CAQTQDSYEQYF
cdr3_nt: TGTGCCCAGACGCAGGATTCCTACGAGCAGTACTTC
d_call: NA
j_call: TRBJ2-7
clone_size: NA
v_call: TRBV12-3/TRBV12-4

cdr3_aa: CASSSTTGRRGKAFF
cdr3_nt: TGTGCCAGCAGTTCCACGACAGGTCGAAGGGGTAAAGCTTTCTTT
d_call: NA
j_call: TRBJ1-1
clone_size: once
v_call: TRBV27

cdr3_aa: CASSLRGTYNEQFF
cdr3_nt: TGTGCCAGCAGTCTGAGGGGGACTTACAATGAGCAGTTCTTC
d_call: NA
j_call: TRBJ2-1
clone_size: NA
v_call: TRBV27

cdr3_aa: CASSKVKTSTSQYF
cdr3_nt: TGTGCCAGCAGCAAAGTTAAGACTAGTACATCGCAGTATTTT
d_call: NA
j_call: TRBJ2-3
clone_size: NA
v_call: TRBV21-1